This T cell receptor beta chain is from a study of blood T cell repertoires in COVID-19. Measured with immunoSEQ multiplex PCR; TCRdb has only the in-frame clones, and not every one. The sample has just over 350,000 clones; around nine tenths are singletons. Trimming took off 5 bases at V and 4 bases at J, with 14 bases between the two ends. From germline, CDR1 is MNHEY and CDR2 SVGAGI. CDR3 size: 14 residues. Seattle participants joined during active infection and were tracked over time. The sequence was collected from an older woman with COVID-19, enrolled during active disease. The chain employs TRBV6-5 and TRBJ2-5; a possible D gene is TRBD1 (5 bases). Sequencing was done on a sample of peripheral blood. CDR3 DNA: TGTGCCAGCAGTAAGGGTGGAAGGGGAGAGACCCAGTACTTC. As protein: CASSKGGRGETQYF.